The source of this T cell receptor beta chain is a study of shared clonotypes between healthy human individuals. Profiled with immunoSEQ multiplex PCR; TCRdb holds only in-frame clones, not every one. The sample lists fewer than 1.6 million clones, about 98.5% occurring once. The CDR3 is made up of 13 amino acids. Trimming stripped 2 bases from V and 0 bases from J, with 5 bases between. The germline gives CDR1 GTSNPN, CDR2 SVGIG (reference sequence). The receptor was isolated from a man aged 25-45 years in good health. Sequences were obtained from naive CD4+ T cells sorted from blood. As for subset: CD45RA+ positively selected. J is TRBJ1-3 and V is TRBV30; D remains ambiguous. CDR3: CAWSTDSGNTIYF. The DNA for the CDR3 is TGTGCCTGGAGTACGGACTCTGGAAACACCATATATTTT.